The clone carrying this T cell receptor (beta chain) was counted at least ten times. The diagnostic basis comprised clinical symptoms, serum thyroxine and TRAb, thyroid ultrasound and orbital computed tomography. The data belong to a study of T cells in Graves' hyperthyroidism and ophthalmopathy. RNA transcripts provided the source from which TCR beta CDR3 regions were amplified. HTBI primers drove first-round RT-PCR of the TCR CDR3. TCRdb recomputed calls from the multiplex PCR reads with MiXCR, one row per CDR3 protein. This table holds 480,000 or so distinct CDR3 sequences, 35% to 50% found once. This sequence was found in an adult woman with Graves' disease, either hyperthyroidism or ophthalmopathy (not recorded which). Sequencing was done on a sample of peripheral blood or thyroid tissue (not recorded which).

The CDR3 loop is CASSLTGRGQETQYF. The CDR3 nucleotides are TGTGCCAGCAGCTTAACCGGGAGAGGCCAAGAGACCCAGTACTTC. The chain carries TRBV11-2 and TRBJ2-5, with a weak D call TRBD2 (6 bases). Deletions cut 2 bases from V and 1 base from J, with 11 bases between. Germline CDR1 and CDR2: SGHAT and FQNNGV. This CDR3 comprises 15 residues.